This paragraph reports one T cell receptor (beta chain). Sequencing used immunoSEQ multiplex PCR; TCRdb keeps in-frame clones, though not all of them. The data contain under 20,000 clones, 80% to 90% of them singletons. The germline gives CDR1 MDHEN, CDR2 SYDVKM. This CDR3 is 15 amino acids long. V lost 3 bases, J lost 8 bases, and 16 bases lay in between. Sampling of blood occurred at baseline, cycle 4 day 1, and cycle 7 day 1. This record belongs to a study of OX40 agonist ivuxolimab in advanced cancers. Study details: Dose-escalation subjects each had hepatocellular carcinoma, melanoma, renal cell or head and neck cancer.

The source material was CD4+ or CD8+ T cells sorted from blood, sampled in a trial of the OX40 agonist ivuxolimab. V usage is TRBV28 and J usage is TRBJ1-4, with D perhaps TRBD1 (6 bases). The clonotype originates from an adult with an advanced solid tumor such as melanoma, head and neck, liver or kidney cancer. DNA of the CDR3: TGTGCCAGCAGTTTTAAGGGGGACCTCAGGGAAAAACTGTTTTTT. Translating it yields CASSFKGDLREKLFF. Drawing the rest from reference TRBV28 and TRBJ1-4, the complete variable domain is DVKVTQSSRYLVKRTGEKVFLECVQDMDHENMFWYRQDPGLGLRLIYFSYDVKMKEKGDIPEGYSVSREKKERFSLILESASTNQTSMYLCASSFKGDLREKLFFGSGTQLSVL.